Listed below are T cell receptor beta chains from one sample, sequenced in a study of OX40 agonist ivuxolimab in advanced cancers. The repertoire was sequenced with immunoSEQ multiplex PCR; TCRdb's copy has only in-frame clones and lacks some. The data hold 55,000 to 70,000 clones, with around 83% observed a single time. The specimen was CD4+ or CD8+ T cells sorted from blood, collected in a trial of the OX40 agonist ivuxolimab. The receptors stem from an adult with an advanced solid tumor such as melanoma, head and neck, liver or kidney cancer. Each CDR3 is given with its conserved first and last residue. The D gene is left open where the match is weak. The size of a clone is reported for some rows only, either as once, few or many, or as a class for expanded clones.

j_call,clone_size,d_call,cdr3_length,v_call,cdr3_nt,cdr3_aa
TRBJ1-5,-,-,14,TRBV11-2,TGTGCCAGCAGCCGAACAGGGAGCAATCAGCCCCAGCATTTT,CASSRTGSNQPQHF
TRBJ2-7,-,-,13,TRBV7-9,TGTGCCAGCACCCTGGACCGGGGTTACGAGCAGTACTTC,CASTLDRGYEQYF
TRBJ2-1,-,-,14,TRBV9,TGTGCCAGCAGCGTTGATGGGGTCTACAATGAGCAGTTCTTC,CASSVDGVYNEQFF
TRBJ2-1,-,TRBD1,11,TRBV2,TGTGCCAGCAGTCCCCGGACAGGGGGGTTCTTC,CASSPRTGGFF
TRBJ2-3,-,TRBD2,16,TRBV25-1,TGTGCCAGCAGTGCCCCCGCTGCGGGGGGTCCAGATACGCAGTATTTT,CASSAPAAGGPDTQYF
TRBJ2-7,few,-,11,TRBV11-2,TGTGCCAGCAGCCACTCCTACGAGCAGTACTTC,CASSHSYEQYF
TRBJ2-1,-,TRBD2,16,TRBV7-3,TGTGCCAGCAGCTTGGGAGAGACTAGCGCCTACAATGAGCAGTTCTTC,CASSLGETSAYNEQFF
TRBJ1-6,-,-,14,TRBV10-1,TGCGCCAGCAGTGTTGGACAGAATAATTCACCCCTCCACTTT,CASSVGQNNSPLHF
TRBJ2-5,-,-,14,TRBV30,TGTGCCTGGAGTGAGATCCAGGGTCAAGAGACCCAGTACTTC,CAWSEIQGQETQYF
TRBJ2-7,-,TRBD2,17,TRBV7-2,TGTGCCAGCAGCTTAGGGTTTCTGCGGGAGGGACCCTACGAGCAGTACTTC,CASSLGFLREGPYEQYF
TRBJ2-1,few,-,12,TRBV15,TGTGCCACCAGCAGCAGTGACAATGAGCAGTTCTTC,CATSSSDNEQFF
TRBJ2-5,-,-,15,TRBV18,TGTGCCAGCTCACCACGCGGGGGCGCCCAAGAGACCCAGTACTTC,CASSPRGGAQETQYF
TRBJ1-2,-,TRBD1,15,TRBV28,TGTGCCAGCAGTCCCCCAGGACAGGTATCCTATAGCTACACCTTC,CASSPPGQVSYSYTF
TRBJ1-1,-,-,13,TRBV2,TGTGCCAGCAGCTTCGGGGATACCACTGAAGCTTTCTTT,CASSFGDTTEAFF
TRBJ2-1,few,-,12,TRBV18,TGTGCCAGCTCACCCCGGCAGCCCGAGCAGTTCTTC,CASSPRQPEQFF
TRBJ2-1,-,TRBD1,15,TRBV9,TGTGCCAGCAGCGTAGGGGGACAGGTGTACAATGAGCAGTTCTTC,CASSVGGQVYNEQFF
TRBJ2-2,-,-,16,TRBV5-4,TGTGCCAGCAGCCGAGGGTACAGCTTGAACACCGGGGAGCTGTTTTTT,CASSRGYSLNTGELFF
TRBJ2-7,-,TRBD1,15,TRBV7-6,TGTGCCAGCAGCTTAGACGGACAGGGGGCGGCGGAGCAGTACTTC,CASSLDGQGAAEQYF
TRBJ2-1,-,-,16,TRBV27,TGTGCCAGCAGTTTATCGTCGGCAGGGTCCTACAATGAGCAGTTCTTC,CASSLSSAGSYNEQFF
TRBJ1-1,-,TRBD1,15,TRBV19,TGTGCCAGTAGAAGGGGGACAGGTGAGTCCGATGAAGCTTTCTTT,CASRRGTGESDEAFF
TRBJ1-2,-,TRBD1,15,TRBV27,TGTGCCAGCAGAGCAAGGGACAGGGGGCCCTATGGCTACACCTTC,CASRARDRGPYGYTF
TRBJ2-1,-,TRBD2,14,TRBV19,TGTGCCACTAAGCGGGAGGGCCCCCAGGGGGAGCAGTTCTTC,CATKREGPQGEQFF
TRBJ2-7,-,-,12,TRBV6-1,TGTGCCAGCAGTGAAGCGGGGGCAGAGCAGTACTTC,CASSEAGAEQYF
TRBJ2-5,-,-,15,TRBV10-2,TGCGCCAGCAAGGGGTTTTCAGGGGTCCAAGAGACCCAGTACTTC,CASKGFSGVQETQYF
TRBJ2-2,-,TRBD2,15,TRBV7-9,TGTGCCAGCAGCTTGGGACTAGCGGCCACCGGGGAGCTGTTTTTT,CASSLGLAATGELFF
TRBJ1-1,few,-,12,TRBV2,TGTGCCAGCAGTCGACTGGGGGGTGAAGCTTTCTTT,CASSRLGGEAFF
TRBJ1-5,-,TRBD1,14,TRBV2,TGTGCCAGCAGATACGGGACAGGGGGACAGCCCCAGCATTTT,CASRYGTGGQPQHF
TRBJ1-6,-,-,11,TRBV2,TGTGCCAGCAAAGGATCCTCACCCCTCCACTTT,CASKGSSPLHF
TRBJ2-7,-,-,14,TRBV6-1,TGTGCCAGCAGCGCTCTCCAAAGCGGGTACGAGCAGTACTTC,CASSALQSGYEQYF
TRBJ2-2,-,TRBD1,15,TRBV6-6,TGTGCCAGCAGTCAGACAGGGGGCGCGACCGGGGAGCTGTTTTTT,CASSQTGGATGELFF
TRBJ2-2,once,TRBD1,14,TRBV29-1,TGCAGCGTCCGGGACAGCTTAAACACCGGGGAGCTGTTTTTT,CSVRDSLNTGELFF
TRBJ2-7,-,-,14,TRBV5-4,TGTGCCAGCAGCCCCCGCCAAGGGGCCCACGAGCAGTACTTC,CASSPRQGAHEQYF
TRBJ2-7,once,TRBD2,14,TRBV7-6,TGTGCCAGCAGCAGGGGAGGGGATTGGAACGAGCAGTACTTC,CASSRGGDWNEQYF
TRBJ2-7,-,TRBD1,16,TRBV5-8,TGTGCCAGCAGCCCGCGGACAGGGCCGCTCTCCTACGAGCAGTACTTC,CASSPRTGPLSYEQYF
TRBJ1-1,-,TRBD1,15,TRBV28,TGTGCCAGCAGTTCCTGGACAGGGGCGACGACTGAAGCTTTCTTT,CASSSWTGATTEAFF
TRBJ2-1,-,-,14,TRBV7-8,TGTGCCAGCAGCTTAGGATCGGGGGACCATGAGCAGTTCTTC,CASSLGSGDHEQFF
TRBJ1-1,-,-,16,TRBV5-6,TGTGCCAGCAGGCCATCCTGGGATTCAAGGGACACTGAAGCTTTCTTT,CASRPSWDSRDTEAFF
TRBJ2-5,-,TRBD1,16,TRBV7-9,TGTGCCAGCAGTTCGGACAGGGGGTCAGGGGAAGAGACCCAGTACTTC,CASSSDRGSGEETQYF
TRBJ2-2,-,-,14,TRBV27,TGTGCCAGCAGTTTATCGTACGACACCGGGGAGCTGTTTTTT,CASSLSYDTGELFF
TRBJ2-7,-,-,14,TRBV6-1,TGTGCCAGCACCCCACTTTTCAGCTCCTACGAGCAGTACTTC,CASTPLFSSYEQYF
TRBJ2-7,-,-,15,TRBV7-3,TGTGCCAGCAGCTTAGCAGGGGATGGCGCCTACGAGCAGTACTTC,CASSLAGDGAYEQYF
TRBJ2-7,-,TRBD2,17,TRBV10-2,TGCGCCAGCAAGACCGGACCCGGGACTAGCGAGATTTTAGAGCAGTACTTC,CASKTGPGTSEILEQYF
TRBJ2-1,-,-,11,TRBV28,TGTGCCAGCAGGCAGGGAAATGAGCAGTTCTTC,CASRQGNEQFF